This T cell receptor (beta chain) stems from a study of blood T cells in healthy people across ages (dated by TCRdb to between 2014 and 2017). For the study in its entirety: Template switching captured roughly one uniquely barcoded TCR beta cDNA molecule per two T cells in model experiments. Using deep sequencing normalized with unique cDNA molecular identifiers, the study measured how TCR beta repertoire diversity changes with age. To avoid experimental bias, donors of different ages were randomly spread across the sequencing lanes. The donors were split into four age groups: young (average 16 years), middle-aged (about 40), aged (approximately 59) and long-lived (roughly 77). For two donors (one aged 18 to 29 and one aged 80 or older), the study analyzed two additional independent replicas of 1 million unique cDNA reads from the same blood draw.

Libraries were made using 5' RACE. Sequencing was carried out with an Illumina HiSeq 2500. A second PCR of roughly 6 to 11 cycles was performed with a sample-barcoded 5' primer and a J-beta primer mix. Each TCR beta cDNA molecule received a unique molecular identifier from a template-switch 5' adaptor carrying 12 random nucleotides. Each sample yielded at least 3 million CDR3-containing paired-end reads. First-strand cDNA was synthesized from all RNA with the Mint cDNA synthesis kit, primed by a TRBC-specific oligonucleotide. Following uracil-DNA glycosylase treatment, a first 18-cycle PCR with universal primers M1SS and BC2_uni_R was performed on all cDNA. The authors processed their data as follows. For normalization, 1 million high-quality reads, each with a distinct molecular identifier, were randomly selected from each sample. Reads with shared molecular identifiers were discarded instead of being binned into consensus sequences. MiTCR, run with a Q25 quality threshold and the strictest error-elimination algorithm, handled CDR3 identification, clonotype clustering and error correction. A nonparametric unseen species model using Euler transformation provided a lower-bound estimate of total TCR beta diversity. In TCRdb, the public reads were trimmed at Q25 with fastp and aligned with MiXCR, with productive beta chains retained. Each CDR3 protein gets just one entry, which takes the most common genes and DNA from the rows behind it. What appears here as the V and J calls and clone size reflects TCRdb's work, not the paper's. This sample is represented by hundreds of thousands of distinct CDR3 sequences; about 44% of them were singletons. The top ten hold around an eighth of the sample.

The donors were about 40 Caucasian individuals from Russia, aged about 6 to 95 years, who were systemically healthy. Around 10 milliliters of peripheral blood were drawn from each donor into EDTA-treated Vacutainer tubes. PBMCs were isolated by Ficoll-Paque density-gradient centrifugation, with at least 7 million obtained per sample. Trizol reagent was used to extract total RNA from the PBMCs, yielding at least 5 micrograms per sample. For every donor, flow cytometry on a PBMC aliquot measured the percentage of naive CD45RAhigh/CD27high T cells. From cysteine to phenylalanine, the CDR3 is 12 amino acids long. Only the CDR3 region is kept as DNA, spanning 36 bases read in frame from base 1. The germline V gene (reference sequence) gives CDR1 as GTSNPN and CDR2 as SVGIG. Results the study describes overall, beyond this receptor: Estimates of total diversity from one million sequenced T cells were regarded as lower bounds and underestimates. Because profiling used bulk unsorted PBMCs, naive and antigen-experienced compartments could not be compared conclusively. There was a strong correlation between observed TCR beta diversity and the percentage of naive T cells measured by flow cytometry. The long-lived group showed more naive CD4+ T cells, fewer expanded clones and increased TCR diversity than the aged group, suggesting age selection. The CMV infection status of donors was not known, potentially confounding age-related changes in expanded clonotypes. As age increased, observed TCR beta diversity per million T cells dropped in a roughly linear way, and a significant reduction was already evident by age roughly 36.

A remark on this clonotype: The antigen it binds to is not known. It has no much larger one-base neighbor in the sample; base qualities were not kept.

The specimen sequenced was blood. The rearranged segments are TRBV30 and TRBJ2-7; the D gene remains uncertain. The J call may be in error: the DNA end matches TRBJ2-5 better. The clonotype originates from a man aged 25 to 40 in good health. The CDR3 protein sequence reads: CAWSVSPETQYF. The DNA sequence is as follows: TGTGCCTGGAGTGTATCTCCCGAGACCCAGTACTTC.